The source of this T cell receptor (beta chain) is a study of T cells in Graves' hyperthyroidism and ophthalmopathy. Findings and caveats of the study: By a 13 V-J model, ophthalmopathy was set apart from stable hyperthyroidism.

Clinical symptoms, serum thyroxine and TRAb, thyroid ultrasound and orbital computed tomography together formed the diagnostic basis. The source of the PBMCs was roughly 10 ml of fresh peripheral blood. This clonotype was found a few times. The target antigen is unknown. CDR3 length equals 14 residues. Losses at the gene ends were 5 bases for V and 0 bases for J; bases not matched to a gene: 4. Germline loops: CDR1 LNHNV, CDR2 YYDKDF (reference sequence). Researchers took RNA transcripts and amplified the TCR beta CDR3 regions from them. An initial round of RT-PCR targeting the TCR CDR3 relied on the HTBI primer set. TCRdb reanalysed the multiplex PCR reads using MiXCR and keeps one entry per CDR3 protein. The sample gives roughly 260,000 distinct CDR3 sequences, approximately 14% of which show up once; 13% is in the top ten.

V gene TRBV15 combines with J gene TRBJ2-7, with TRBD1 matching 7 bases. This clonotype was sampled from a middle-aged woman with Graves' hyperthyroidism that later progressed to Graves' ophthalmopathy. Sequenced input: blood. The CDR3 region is CATSPSGGSYEQYF. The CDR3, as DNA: TGTGCCACCAGCCCATCAGGGGGCTCCTACGAGCAGTACTTC.